This note documents a single TCR beta chain sequence. Its cognate antigen is unknown. The CDR3 is made up of 16 amino acids. The data were obtained in a study of T-cell reconstitution after alpha-beta-depleted transplantation in children. General study results and limits: Several hundred expanded graft clones reportedly supplied alpha-beta T cells about two months after transplant. Some patients' high day-60 TCRbeta diversity was traced to surviving recipient T cells and thymic progenitors. After one year, T-cell counts and TCRbeta diversity mostly came from new T cells.

Unique molecular identifiers were incorporated during preparation of the TCRbeta library. TCRdb fed the PCR reads into MiXCR, producing one record per CDR3 protein. The table includes 40,000 to 55,000 distinct CDR3 sequences, 5.8% detected once. Material: PBMCs, mostly from graft donor cells, obtained 60 days after TCRalphabeta/CD19-depleted stem cell transplant. The chain carries TRBV12-2 and TRBJ2-1; TRBD2, the table's D call, lacks a check against the DNA. TRBV12-2 is annotated as a pseudogene. The receptor was isolated from a female patient between 2 and 15 years old who had a stem cell transplant for aplastic anemia, so the T cells may come from the graft donor. CDR3 DNA sequence: TGTGCAAGTCGCACCCGGACTAGCGGGTTCTACAATGAGCAGTTCTTC. Translation: CASRTRTSGFYNEQFF.